The 10 T cell receptor beta chains given below trace back to one sample, sequenced in a study of T cells in Graves' hyperthyroidism and ophthalmopathy. What was amplified from RNA transcripts were TCR beta CDR3 regions. First-round RT-PCR targeting the TCR CDR3 was performed with the HTBI primer set. MiXCR, applied by TCRdb to the multiplex PCR reads, yields one record per CDR3 protein. The table has more than 500,000 distinct CDR3 sequences, 46% seen once. Sequenced: peripheral blood or thyroid tissue (not recorded which). These receptors were obtained from an adult woman with Graves' disease, either hyperthyroidism or ophthalmopathy (not recorded which).

This chain uses TRBV29-1 with TRBJ2-2, with 11 bases fitting TRBD2. V shed 7 bases, J shed 4 bases, and the junction held 8 bases outside the gene matches. The CDR3 spans 15 residues. Germline CDR1 is SQVTM and CDR2 is ANQGSEA. The CDR3 region is CSAGLAGRVTGELFF. CDR3 in DNA: TGCAGCGCCGGACTAGCGGGCAGGGTCACCGGGGAGCTGTTTTTT.

This clonotype was recorded a few times. The junction does not match germline at one end; this may be a read error. V gene TRBV10-1 combines with J gene TRBJ2-2, with 8 bases identical to TRBD2. The CDR3 spans 16 residues. CDR1 is WNHNN, CDR2 SYGVQD, per germline (reference sequence). The CDR3 loop reads CASKVAGGPNTGELFF. The CDR3 nucleotides read TGTGCCAGCAAAGTGGCGGGAGGCCCCAACACCGGGGAGCTGTTTTTT.

This rearrangement joins TRBV9 to TRBJ1-1, with unresolved D. In germline, CDR1 is SGDLS, CDR2 YYNGEE. The germline V and J ends were trimmed by 4 bases and 1 base, with 14 bases remaining between them. The CDR3 contains 15 residues. The CDR3: CASSPSGIGNTEAFF. As DNA, the CDR3 is TGTGCCAGCAGCCCCAGTGGGATAGGGAACACTGAAGCTTTCTTT.

V and J are TRBV7-9 and TRBJ2-7, with 7 bases lining up with TRBD2. The germline V gene has CDR1 SEHNR and CDR2 FQNEAQ (reference sequence). V shed 0 bases, J shed 5 bases, and the junction held 4 bases outside the gene matches. The CDR3 extends over 14 amino acids. Here the CDR3 DNA reads TGTGCCAGCAGCTTAGCGGGAGGGCGCCACGAGCAGTACTTC. Its translation: CASSLAGGRHEQYF.

The chain uses TRBV15 and TRBJ1-1; D is undetermined. V shed 0 bases and J shed 5 bases, with 10 bases lying between them. Germline lookup yields CDR1 LNHNV and CDR2 YYDKDF (reference sequence). This CDR3 has 14 amino acids. The CDR3 protein is CATSRDGGRTEAFF. DNA of the CDR3: TGTGCCACCAGCAGAGATGGAGGAAGAACTGAAGCTTTCTTT.

This clonotype came up many times. The chain's CDR3 is CASSQVAVNQPQHF. CDR3 coding DNA: TGCGCCAGCAGCCAAGTGGCGGTCAATCAGCCCCAGCATTTT. The J gene is TRBJ1-5, the V gene TRBV4-1, with D uncertain. With 1 base removed from V and 3 bases from J, the gap between germline ends came to 7 bases. Per the germline V gene, CDR1 is MGHRA and CDR2 is YSYEKL. The CDR3 spans 14 residues.

This clonotype was counted many times. The gene calls are TRBV7-2 and TRBJ2-5, with TRBD2 matching over 7 bases. With 4 bases clipped from V and 1 base from J, the junction kept 9 bases outside the gene matches. CDR3 length equals 16 residues. From germline, CDR1 is SGHTA and CDR2 FQGNSA. CDR3 DNA: TGTGCCAGCAGCTACACTAGCGTCTCCCTCCAAGAGACCCAGTACTTC. This translates into CASSYTSVSLQETQYF.

This clonotype was counted many times. The rearrangement links TRBV14 to TRBJ1-1; D gene ambiguous. The germline V and J ends were trimmed by 4 bases and 1 base, with 13 bases remaining between them. Germline CDR1 SGHDN, CDR2 FVKESK. This CDR3 spans 15 amino acids. In DNA, the CDR3 is TGTGCCAGCAGCCCATCGAGAGTGGGGAACACTGAAGCTTTCTTT. It is translated as CASSPSRVGNTEAFF.

This clonotype was counted many times. The chain is built from TRBV19 and TRBJ2-2, with 10 bases lining up with TRBD1. This CDR3 region has 14 residues. In germline, CDR1 is LNHDA, CDR2 SQIVND (reference sequence). V gave up 4 bases and J gave up 5 bases; unmatched junction bases: 1. The CDR3, as DNA: TGTGCCAGTAGTACGGGACAGGGGACCGGGGAGCTGTTTTTT. Protein: CASSTGQGTGELFF.

The chain combines TRBV29-1 with TRBJ1-1; D is unresolved. V was trimmed by 7 bases and J by 1 base, leaving 13 bases between them. CDR3 length: 13 residues. The germline CDR1 and CDR2 sequences are SQVTM and ANQGSEA. Here the CDR3 reads CSARDTQNTEAFF. The CDR3 nucleotides are TGCAGCGCCCGAGACACTCAGAACACTGAAGCTTTCTTT.